Following are 8 T cell receptor beta chains from one sample sequenced in a study of regulatory T cells in long-lasting Graves disease. Library construction for TCR beta used iRepertoire HTBI primers and Arm-PCR of CDR3 regions. Using its own MiXCR run on the multiplex PCR reads, TCRdb lists one record per CDR3 protein. Of a few hundred thousand distinct CDR3 sequences in the sample, around 15% were seen once. This sample's time point: newly diagnosed GD, antithyroid drugs for less than 3 months. The TCR library was prepared using RNA isolated from PBMCs. This same sample was also part of a study on T cells in Graves' hyperthyroidism and ophthalmopathy.

The sample consisted of peripheral blood mononuclear cells (PBMCs), taken at new diagnosis, from a patient treated with antithyroid drugs. Every receptor here comes from a woman in her 50s with Graves disease.

This clonotype was observed a handful of times. This chain links TRBV4-1 with TRBJ2-1; TRBD1 aligns across 8 bases. The CDR3 is made up of 14 amino acids. The V gene's germline CDR1 is MGHRA and CDR2 YSYEKL. V shed 0 bases, J shed 8 bases, and the junction held 3 bases outside the gene matches. The DNA of the CDR3 is TGCGCCAGCAGCCAAGAATCCAGGGGGCATGAGCAGTTCTTC. This translates into CASSQESRGHEQFF.

This clonotype was counted ten times or more. V and J are TRBV3-1 and TRBJ2-1; D not certain. This CDR3 contains 15 residues. The V and J ends lost 0 bases and 7 bases respectively, with 13 bases between them. The germline V gene has CDR1 LGHDT and CDR2 YNNKEL (reference sequence). The CDR3 protein is CASSQERHSQNEQFF. The CDR3 coding sequence is TGTGCCAGCAGCCAAGAGAGACACAGCCAGAATGAGCAGTTCTTC.

This sequence joins TRBV4-1 and TRBJ1-1; D is unresolved. The CDR3 length is 16 residues. V was clipped by 2 bases and J by 1 base, with 14 bases between them. Germline assignment: CDR1 MGHRA and CDR2 YSYEKL. CDR3 bases: TGCGCCAGCAGCCAAAGCTCAAGGGCGTCGAACACTGAAGCTTTCTTT. Protein product: CASSQSSRASNTEAFF.

J is TRBJ2-1 and V is TRBV10-3, with a possible D match to TRBD1 (6 bases). V was clipped by 6 bases and J by 10 bases, with 10 bases between them. The CDR3 spans 11 residues. Germline CDR1 and CDR2: ENHRY and SYGVKD. For the CDR3, the DNA is TGTGCCATCAGCATAGACAGGGAGCAGTTCTTC. This sequence encodes CAISIDREQFF.

This clonotype was observed at least ten times. V usage is TRBV20-1 and J usage is TRBJ2-2; TRBD2 agrees at 12 bases. The CDR3 spans 16 residues. J gave up 7 bases and V 3 bases, and 9 bases lay outside the gene matches. Per the germline V gene, CDR1 is DFQATT and CDR2 is SNEGSKA (reference sequence). The CDR3 sequence is CSASGASGRAVGELFF. The DNA for the CDR3 is TGCAGTGCTAGTGGGGCTAGCGGGAGGGCCGTCGGGGAGCTGTTTTTT.

The V call is TRBV4-1, the J call TRBJ1-4; the match to TRBD1 covers 11 bases. Germline trimming cut 3 bases from V and 6 bases from J; bases unmatched to any gene: 9. From germline, CDR1 is MGHRA and CDR2 YSYEKL. The CDR3 is 17 amino acids. CDR3 region: CASSHPLGQGADEKLFF. The CDR3 DNA reads TGCGCCAGCAGCCACCCCTTAGGACAGGGGGCGGATGAAAAACTGTTTTTT.

This clonotype was recorded many times. The rearrangement uses TRBV30 and TRBJ2-1; 9 nucleotides agree with TRBD2. The CDR3 runs to 17 residues. The V gene's germline CDR1 is GTSNPN and CDR2 SVGIG (reference sequence). V gave up 1 base and J gave up 2 bases; unmatched junction bases: 9. The CDR3 sequence is CAWSGNSGSHPYNEQFF. The CDR3 DNA is TGTGCCTGGAGTGGAAATAGCGGGAGTCACCCCTACAATGAGCAGTTCTTC.

The V gene is TRBV28, the J gene TRBJ2-7; the D gene could be TRBD1 or TRBD2 (5 bases each). Germline V gene data show CDR1 as MDHEN and CDR2 as SYDVKM. The CDR3 length is 13 residues. V was cut by 5 bases and J by 4 bases, with 12 bases left in between. In DNA, the CDR3 is TGTGCCAGCAGTCCCGGGGACCGATACGAGCAGTACTTC. Its protein is CASSPGDRYEQYF. Full variable domain (rest looked up from reference TRBV28 and TRBJ2-7): DVKVTQSSRYLVKRTGEKVFLECVQDMDHENMFWYRQDPGLGLRLIYFSYDVKMKEKGDIPEGYSVSREKKERFSLILESASTNQTSMYLCASSPGDRYEQYFGPGTRLTVT.